Following are 20 T cell receptor beta chains from one sample sequenced in a study of blood T cells in healthy people across ages. A second PCR, run for roughly 7 to 12 cycles, used a sample-barcoded 5' primer plus a J-beta primer mix. Each CDR3 protein is one row after TCRdb ran MiXCR on the 5' RACE reads. This sample has roughly 1 million distinct CDR3 sequences, with approximately 25% found just once. This sample was shared with a second study, whose subject was T cells of mothers and their children.

The sequenced sample was blood. Receptor source: a girl aged 2 to 10 in good health.

The chain uses TRBV7-2 and TRBJ2-7; D is perhaps TRBD1 or TRBD2 (5 bases each). Trimming pared 4 bases from V and 1 base from J, leaving 11 bases between. This CDR3 contains 14 residues. Germline values: CDR1 SGHTA, CDR2 FQGNSA. The CDR3, as DNA: TGTGCCAGCAGCTACACCTGGGGGTCCTACGAGCAGTACTTC. Amino acid sequence: CASSYTWGSYEQYF.

The rearrangement joins TRBV4-2 to TRBJ2-3; 7 bases line up with TRBD2. Germline loops: CDR1 LGHNA, CDR2 YNFKEQ. The J segment lost 2 bases and the V segment lost 1 base, leaving 6 bases of the junction unmatched. The CDR3 sequence is 16 residues long. DNA for the CDR3: TGTGCCAGCAGCCAAGGAGGGGACTACTACACAGATACGCAGTATTTT. It codes for CASSQGGDYYTDTQYF.

This clonotype has a count of ten or more. The chain carries TRBV19 and TRBJ2-6, with D tentatively TRBD1 (6 bases). CDR1 and CDR2 from the germline V gene are LNHDA and SQIVND (reference sequence). V was cut by 8 bases and J by 0 bases, with 14 bases left in between. The CDR3 is made up of 16 amino acids. The CDR3 DNA reads as TGTGCCAGTCGCCCAGGGGTCCTCTCTGGGGCCAACGTCCTGACTTTC. Translating gives CASRPGVLSGANVLTF.

The chain links TRBV15 to TRBJ2-3; TRBD2 aligns across 10 bases. The CDR3 sequence is 18 residues long. J was trimmed by 0 bases and V by 7 bases; bases with no gene match: 13. Germline V lookup: CDR1 LNHNV, CDR2 YYDKDF (reference sequence). CDR3 DNA: TGTGCCACCACCCCGGCTAGCGGGAGTGCTTGGAGCACAGATACGCAGTATTTT. This codes for CATTPASGSAWSTDTQYF.

This clonotype was seen a few times. The chain couples TRBV11-2 to TRBJ2-3, with unresolved D. The CDR3 totals 15 residues. The V end was cut by 5 bases, the J end by 0 bases, with 12 bases between. CDR1 is SGHAT and CDR2 is FQNNGV in the germline V gene. The CDR3 nucleotides are TGTGCCAGCAGCGACCGTGCCCGCAGCACAGATACGCAGTATTTT. This sequence encodes CASSDRARSTDTQYF.

This clonotype has only a few counts. CDR3 sequence (DNA): TGCGCCAGCAGCACGGGACAAGGGAGCGAGCAGTACTTC. Translated: CASSTGQGSEQYF. This chain links TRBV5-1 with TRBJ2-5, with a weak D call TRBD1 (6 bases). The J call may be in error: the DNA end matches TRBJ2-7 better. CDR1 and CDR2 from the germline V gene are SGHRS and YFSETQ. CDR3 length: 13 amino acids.

This clonotype was detected a few times. The V gene is TRBV7-9, the J gene TRBJ1-1; D remains unclear. This CDR3 comprises 10 residues. Trimming stripped 7 bases from V and 4 bases from J, with 4 bases between. Germline assignment: CDR1 SEHNR and CDR2 FQNEAQ (reference sequence). In nucleotides, the CDR3 is TGTGCCAGCACCCTCACTGAAGCTTTCTTT. Protein product: CASTLTEAFF.

The rearrangement links TRBV7-2 to TRBJ2-7; 8 bases match TRBD2. Losses at the gene ends were 2 bases for V and 0 bases for J; bases not matched to a gene: 3. From germline, CDR1 is SGHTA and CDR2 FQGNSA. This CDR3 contains 15 residues. CDR3 sequence (DNA): TGTGCCAGCAGCTTACAGGCGGGAGGCTCCTACGAGCAGTACTTC. Translation gives CASSLQAGGSYEQYF.

V gene TRBV20-1 combines with J gene TRBJ2-7; 10 bases agree with TRBD2. This CDR3 is 14 amino acids long. The junction had 7 bases not matched to a gene; V was cut back by 6 bases and J by 2 bases. Germline loops: CDR1 DFQATT, CDR2 SNEGSKA (reference sequence). CDR3 residues: CSAANGLAAYEQYF. The CDR3, as DNA: TGCAGTGCCGCAAACGGACTAGCGGCCTACGAGCAGTACTTC.

This clonotype came up a few times. The rearrangement uses TRBV7-3 and TRBJ2-5; 8 nucleotides agree with TRBD2. The J call may not be correct, given that the DNA end is closer to TRBJ2-1. The germline V gene has CDR1 SGHTA and CDR2 FQGTGA. The CDR3 is 16 amino acids. The CDR3 here is CASSPRGAGAYNEQFF. CDR3 coding DNA: TGTGCCAGTAGTCCAAGAGGAGCGGGGGCATACAATGAGCAGTTCTTC.

The chain couples TRBV10-3 to TRBJ2-5, with 8 bases aligning to TRBD1. The J call could be wrong; TRBJ2-7 is a better fit for the DNA end. The germline V gene has CDR1 ENHRY and CDR2 SYGVKD. The CDR3 is 13 amino acids. The DNA of the CDR3 is TGTGCCACTGCCCTCGGGACAGGCTACGAGCAGTACTTC. It yields the protein CATALGTGYEQYF.

The chain has TRBV12-3 or TRBV12-4 and TRBJ2-7; TRBD1 aligns across 7 bases. After removal of 4 bases from V and 9 bases from J, the junction contained 12 bases not matched to a gene. This CDR3 has 14 residues. The CDR3 nucleotides read TGTGCCAGCAGTTCCCAAATTCGACAGGGCGGGCAGTACTTC. Translation gives CASSSQIRQGGQYF.

This clonotype appeared a few times. The chain employs TRBV5-1 and TRBJ2-3, with 12 bases aligning to TRBD2. Germline loops: CDR1 SGHRS, CDR2 YFSETQ. The V segment lost 1 base and the J segment 4 bases; nucleotides outside the gene matches: 7. The CDR3 extends over 17 amino acids. In DNA, the CDR3 is TGCGCCAGCAGCTTGAGGACTAGCGGGAATGTCGCAGATACGCAGTATTTT. This gives the protein CASSLRTSGNVADTQYF.

The rearrangement uses TRBV25-1 and TRBJ2-1, with D possibly called TRBD1 or TRBD2 (7 bases each). The CDR3 runs to 15 residues. Between the trimmed V and J ends, which lost 7 bases and 5 bases, there was a span of 18 bases. Germline CDR1 MGHDK, CDR2 SYGVNS. CDR3 region: CASTQGGALNNEQFF. CDR3 sequence (DNA): TGTGCCAGCACTCAGGGGGGGGCCCTCAACAATGAGCAGTTCTTC. Complete variable domain (other parts from reference TRBV25-1 and TRBJ2-1): EADIYQTPRYLVIGTGKKITLECSQTMGHDKMYWYQQDPGMELHLIHYSYGVNSTEKGDLSSESTVSRIRTEHFPLTLESARPSHTSQYLCASTQGGALNNEQFFGPGTRLTVL.

The V gene is TRBV20-1, the J gene TRBJ2-7; tentative D call: TRBD1 (5 bases). Germline lookup yields CDR1 DFQATT and CDR2 SNEGSKA (reference sequence). V gave up 5 bases and J gave up 0 bases, with 17 bases separating them. The CDR3 has 15 residues. CDR3 coding DNA: TGCAGTGCTGATGCACAGGATAGGAGCTCCTACGAGCAGTACTTC. This translates into CSADAQDRSSYEQYF.

The gene calls are TRBV6-2 or TRBV6-3 and TRBJ1-1; no clear D. The germline V gene has CDR1 MNHEY and CDR2 SVGEGT. The ends were cut back, 7 bases at V and 5 bases at J, with 17 bases in the middle. CDR3 length: 14 amino acids. DNA of the CDR3: TGTGCCAGCAACCTGATGGGTTGGGGAACTGAAGCTTTCTTT. Protein: CASNLMGWGTEAFF.

The chain employs TRBV7-9 and TRBJ1-4; tentatively, D is TRBD1 (6 bases). The CDR3 sequence is 15 residues long. V was trimmed by 3 bases and J by 6 bases, leaving 14 bases between them. Germline V lookup: CDR1 SEHNR, CDR2 FQNEAQ (reference sequence). The CDR3 DNA reads TGTGCCAGCAGCTTGACTCAAGCAGGGGATGAAAAACTGTTTTTT. Protein product: CASSLTQAGDEKLFF.

The chain has TRBV27 and TRBJ1-1; 7 positions agree with TRBD1. In germline, CDR1 is MNHEY, CDR2 SMNVEV (reference sequence). There are 16 residues in the CDR3. Germline trimming cut 3 bases from V and 1 base from J; bases unmatched to any gene: 8. The CDR3 nucleotides read TGTGCCAGCAGTTTTTTCTTGACAGGGAGGAACACTGAAGCTTTCTTT. Protein sequence: CASSFFLTGRNTEAFF.

This chain connects TRBV3-1 to TRBJ2-7; D not resolved. The V and J ends lost 6 bases and 1 base respectively, with 13 bases between them. The CDR3 extends over 14 amino acids. CDR1 is LGHDT, CDR2 YNNKEL, per germline (reference sequence). The CDR3 DNA is TGTGCCAGCAGTCTAAGCGTGCCTTCCTACGAGCAGTACTTC. Translation: CASSLSVPSYEQYF.

The chain links TRBV28 to TRBJ2-1; D unresolved. V was cut by 4 bases and J by 5 bases, with 12 bases left in between. The CDR3 is 14 amino acids. In germline, CDR1 is MDHEN, CDR2 SYDVKM. CDR3 amino acids: CASSYETLDNEQFF. Written as DNA, the CDR3 is TGTGCCAGCAGTTATGAGACACTTGACAATGAGCAGTTCTTC.